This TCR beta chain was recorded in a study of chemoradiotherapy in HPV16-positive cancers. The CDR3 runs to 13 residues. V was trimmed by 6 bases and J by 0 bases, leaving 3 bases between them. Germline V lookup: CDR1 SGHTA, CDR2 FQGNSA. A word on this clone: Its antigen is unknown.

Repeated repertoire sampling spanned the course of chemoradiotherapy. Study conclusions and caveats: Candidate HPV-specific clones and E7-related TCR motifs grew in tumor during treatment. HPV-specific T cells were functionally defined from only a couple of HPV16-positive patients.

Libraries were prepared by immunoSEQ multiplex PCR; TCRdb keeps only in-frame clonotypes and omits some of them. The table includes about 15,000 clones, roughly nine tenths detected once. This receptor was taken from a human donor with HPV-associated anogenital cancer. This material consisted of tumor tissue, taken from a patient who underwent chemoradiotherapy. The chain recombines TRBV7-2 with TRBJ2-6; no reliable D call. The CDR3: CASRYSGANVLTF. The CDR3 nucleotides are TGTGCCAGCAGGTACTCTGGGGCCAACGTCCTGACTTTC.